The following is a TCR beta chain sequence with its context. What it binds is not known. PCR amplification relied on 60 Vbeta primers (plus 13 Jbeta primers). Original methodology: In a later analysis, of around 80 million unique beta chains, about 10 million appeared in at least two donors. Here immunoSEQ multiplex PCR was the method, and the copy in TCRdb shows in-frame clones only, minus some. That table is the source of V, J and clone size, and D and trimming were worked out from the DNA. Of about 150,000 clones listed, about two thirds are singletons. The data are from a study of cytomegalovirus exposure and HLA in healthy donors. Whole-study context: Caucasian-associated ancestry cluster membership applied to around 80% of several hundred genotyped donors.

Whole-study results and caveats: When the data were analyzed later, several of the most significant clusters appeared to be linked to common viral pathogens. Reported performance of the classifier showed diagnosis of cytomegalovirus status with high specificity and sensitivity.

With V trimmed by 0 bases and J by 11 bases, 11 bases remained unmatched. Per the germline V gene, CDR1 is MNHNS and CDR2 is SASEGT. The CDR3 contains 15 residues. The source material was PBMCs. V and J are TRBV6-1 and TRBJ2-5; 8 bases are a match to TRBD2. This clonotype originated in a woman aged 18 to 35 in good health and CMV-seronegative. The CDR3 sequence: CASSEALPGGSEQYF. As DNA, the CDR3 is TGTGCCAGCAGTGAAGCGCTTCCGGGGGGGAGTGAGCAGTACTTC.